These 2 T cell receptor beta chains came from one sample sequenced in a study of blood T cell repertoires in COVID-19. Sequencing used immunoSEQ multiplex PCR; TCRdb keeps in-frame clones, though not all of them. The profile shows 87,000 or so clones, approximately 86% of them singletons. The material sequenced was peripheral blood. The receptors were gathered from an elderly woman with COVID-19, enrolled during active disease.

This chain connects TRBV28 to TRBJ2-4, with a possible D match to TRBD1 (8 bases). The CDR3 extends over 14 amino acids. The V gene's germline CDR1 is MDHEN and CDR2 SYDVKM. V lost 6 bases to trimming and J lost 8 bases, with 17 bases between them. As DNA, the CDR3 is TGTGCCAGCAGCTCAGGGGGCGCGGGGGACATTCAGTACTTC. It yields the protein CASSSGGAGDIQYF.

This clone has only a few counts. J is TRBJ2-5 and V is TRBV29-1; tentatively, D is TRBD2 (5 bases). Trimming took off 3 bases at V and 5 bases at J, with 13 bases between the two ends. This CDR3 is 13 amino acids long. Germline V lookup: CDR1 SQVTM, CDR2 ANQGSEA. DNA of the CDR3: TGCAGCGTTGAGGGGAGCCCGGGGGAGACCCAGTACTTC. Amino acid sequence: CSVEGSPGETQYF.